These 6 T cell receptor beta chains originate from one sample sequenced in a study of beta chain features in type 1 diabetes. Sequenced material consisted of expressed TCRB transcripts (all of the isolated RNA was reverse transcribed). The protocol was immunoSEQ multiplex PCR, while the TCRdb copy is restricted to in-frame clones and leaves out a portion. This sample has 900,000 or so clones, with roughly a sixth found just once. Sequencing was performed on naive CD4+ T cells from blood. These receptors were taken from a woman between 18 and 30 years old in good health.

The V and J genes are TRBV9 and TRBJ2-3, with a weak D call TRBD1 (5 bases). V lost 1 base to trimming and J lost 3 bases, with 18 bases between them. Germline V lookup: CDR1 SGDLS, CDR2 YYNGEE. There are 17 residues in the CDR3. The DNA for the CDR3 is TGTGCCAGCAGCGTATACCCTCGTAGGGGATTTACAGATACGCAGTATTTT. It specifies CASSVYPRRGFTDTQYF.

This clone was seen a handful of times. The chain has TRBV5-6 and TRBJ1-3, with D possibly TRBD1 on 5 matching bases. The CDR3 runs to 18 residues. V was trimmed by 1 base and J by 9 bases, leaving 26 bases between them. Germline V lookup: CDR1 SGHDT, CDR2 YYEEEE. The CDR3 sequence is CASSLLRPRVLGVRTIYF. DNA for the CDR3: TGTGCCAGCAGCTTGTTGCGGCCCCGGGTCCTGGGGGTCCGCACCATATATTTT.

The J gene is TRBJ1-1, the V gene TRBV7-2; D is possibly TRBD1 (5 bases). Germline CDR1 SGHTA, CDR2 FQGNSA. Trimming took off 3 bases at V and 0 bases at J, with 8 bases between the two ends. CDR3 length: 14 amino acids. CDR3 sequence reads: CASSFRQLNTEAFF. The DNA for the CDR3 is TGTGCCAGCAGCTTTAGACAGCTGAACACTGAAGCTTTCTTT.

The chain links TRBV29-1 to TRBJ2-1; TRBD1 matches 10 bases. The germline CDR1 and CDR2 sequences are SQVTM and ANQGSEA. This CDR3 contains 18 residues. Trimming at V came to 0 bases and at J to 0 bases, leaving 8 bases not matched to a gene. The CDR3 sequence is CSVEDVPGQGSSYNEQFF. CDR3 bases: TGCAGCGTTGAAGATGTTCCGGGACAGGGGAGCTCCTACAATGAGCAGTTCTTC.

The V call is TRBV28, the J call TRBJ1-2, with 8 bases lining up with TRBD1. The trim removed 2 bases at V and 14 bases at J, leaving 10 bases unmatched. The CDR3 totals 13 residues. The germline gives CDR1 MDHEN, CDR2 SYDVKM. The CDR3 spells CASSLGQGKSWTF. DNA of the CDR3: TGTGCCAGCAGTTTAGGACAGGGAAAATCTTGGACCTTC.

This clone was counted a few times. The CDR3 loop reads CASSAQQGYEQYF. CDR3 sequence (DNA): TGTGCCAGCAGCGCACAACAGGGATACGAGCAGTACTTC. The rearrangement uses TRBV9 and TRBJ2-7; TRBD1 might be the D (6 bases). Trimming left V 3 bases short and J 4 bases short, with 11 bases between. CDR1 is SGDLS and CDR2 is YYNGEE in the germline V gene. The CDR3 sequence is 13 residues long.